The rows below give T cell receptor beta chains drawn from one sample of a study of T cell repertoires in cytomegalovirus infection. TCRdb redid the calling of the reads with MiXCR, one entry per CDR3 protein. The data hold some 350,000 distinct CDR3 sequences, with around 18% observed a single time. Material for sequencing was PBMCs. All receptors come from a human donor in good health (CMV status not recorded). Some clones in this sample may be carry-over from other donors' samples. The CDR3 runs from the conserved cysteine through the conserved F or W. The order of the fields is J gene, D gene, V gene, clone size, CDR3 DNA, CDR3 protein. The D gene is left open where the match is weak. Only some rows state a clone size, as once, few, many or a class for expanded clones.

>TRBJ2-1|TRBD1|TRBV6-2/TRBV6-3|-
TGTGCCAGCAGGTGGACAGGGGCCAGGGAGGAGCAGTTCTTC
CASRWTGAREEQFF
>TRBJ2-1|-|TRBV2|many
TGTGCCAGCAGCCGGGGGGCAGGGGGAATCAATGAGCAGTTCTTC
CASSRGAGGINEQFF
>TRBJ2-4|-|TRBV5-5|-
TGTGCCAGCAGCTCCTGGACAGTGTCAGCCAAAAACATTCAGTACTTC
CASSSWTVSAKNIQYF
>TRBJ1-6|-|TRBV11-3|few
TGTGCCAGCAGCTTCGGGGGTAATTCACCCCTCCACTTT
CASSFGGNSPLHF
>TRBJ1-2|TRBD1|TRBV3-1|-
TGTGCCAGCAGCCCGACAGGGGAGGATGGCTACACCTTC
CASSPTGEDGYTF
>TRBJ1-1|TRBD1|TRBV7-6|many
TGTGCCAGCAGCTACTACCGGGACAGGGGCACTGAAGCTTTCTTT
CASSYYRDRGTEAFF
>TRBJ2-2|-|TRBV12-3/TRBV12-4|-
TGTGCCAGCAGTTTAGTGAGGCTATTCGGGATTATTAACACCGGGGAGCTGTTTTTT
CASSLVRLFGIINTGELFF
>TRBJ2-3|TRBD2|TRBV19|many
TGTGCCAGTAGTAGACTAGCGGGATTCACAGATACGCAGTATTTT
CASSRLAGFTDTQYF
>TRBJ2-7|-|TRBV24-1|few
TGTGCCACCAGTGACGGCAGGACGCAGTACTTC
CATSDGRTQYF
>TRBJ1-2|TRBD1|TRBV27|-
TGTGCCAGCAGTCCCTCGGGACAGGGGAGATATGGCTACACCTTC
CASSPSGQGRYGYTF
>TRBJ2-7|TRBD2|TRBV6-2/TRBV6-3|few
TGTGCCAGCAGACGACTAGCGGGAGTTCACGAGCAGTACTTC
CASRRLAGVHEQYF
>TRBJ1-5|-|TRBV7-2|many
TGTGCCAGCAGCCGATTGGGAAGCAATCAGCCCCAGCATTTT
CASSRLGSNQPQHF
>TRBJ1-5|-|TRBV20-1|-
TGCAGTGCTAGAGGGCAGACTATTTATAGCAATCAGCCCCAGCATTTT
CSARGQTIYSNQPQHF
>TRBJ1-5|TRBD1|TRBV7-2|many
TGTGCCAGCAGCTTAGTAGGGACAGGGAGCAATCAGCCCCAGCATTTT
CASSLVGTGSNQPQHF
>TRBJ1-2|-|TRBV27|-
TGTGCCAGCAGTTTATCCGGGGATCTAGGGTATGGCTACACCTTC
CASSLSGDLGYGYTF
>TRBJ2-7|-|TRBV20-1|-
TGCAGTGCTAGAGATTTCGTGCAGGAGGCCTACGAGCAGTACTTC
CSARDFVQEAYEQYF
>TRBJ1-3|-|TRBV6-1|many
TGTGCCAGCACGGTTCCCTCTGGAAACACCATATATTTT
CASTVPSGNTIYF
>TRBJ1-5|TRBD1|TRBV18|few
TGTGCCAGCTCAACGGACAGGGTGGGAGCGGATCAGCCCCAGCATTTT
CASSTDRVGADQPQHF
>TRBJ2-1|TRBD2|TRBV14|few
TGTGCCAGCAGCCAAGACGGGGGAGGGCCGTTGTGGGAGCAGTTCTTC
CASSQDGGGPLWEQFF
>TRBJ2-1|-|TRBV5-4|many
TGTGCCAGCAGCTTGGAGGGGGCGGGAGCGCGGGAGCAGTTCTTC
CASSLEGAGAREQFF
>TRBJ2-7|-|TRBV6-2/TRBV6-3|many
TGTGCCAGCAGGCCCGTAGGGGGGGGGGCCTACGAGCAGTACTTC
CASRPVGGGAYEQYF
>TRBJ2-1|-|TRBV14|few
TGTGCCAGCAGCCTCCTTGGCCGGGGTGAGCAGTTCTTC
CASSLLGRGEQFF
>TRBJ2-5|-|TRBV6-5|few
TGTGCCAGCAGTTACGGACCCAGAGAGACCCAGTACTTC
CASSYGPRETQYF
>TRBJ1-1|-|TRBV2|-
TGTGCCAGCAGTGAAATGGTGAACACTGAAGCTTTCTTT
CASSEMVNTEAFF
>TRBJ2-3|-|TRBV7-6|many
TGTGCCAGCAGCGGAGAGTACCAAACAGATACGCAGTATTTT
CASSGEYQTDTQYF
>TRBJ1-1|-|TRBV12-3/TRBV12-4|-
TGTGCCAGCAGGACCAGGGAGAACACTGAAGCTTTCTTT
CASRTRENTEAFF
>TRBJ2-7|TRBD2|TRBV4-1|few
TGCGCCAGCAGCCAAGAAAGCGGGGGTGGGTACGAGCAGTACTTC
CASSQESGGGYEQYF
>TRBJ2-5|-|TRBV5-4|-
TGTGCCAGCAGCCGCCCGGGGCTTCAAGAGACCCAGTACTTC
CASSRPGLQETQYF
>TRBJ2-5|-|TRBV18|-
TGTGCCAGCTCACCACCGACAGGCTCGCAAGAGACCCAGTACTTC
CASSPPTGSQETQYF
>TRBJ2-2|-|TRBV19|few
TGTGCCAGTAGTATTTTCATCCTCGGGGAGCTGTTTTTT
CASSIFILGELFF
>TRBJ2-2|TRBD2|TRBV7-2|-
TGTGCCAGCAGCTTAGCGGGGACTAGGCGGGAGCTGTTTTTT
CASSLAGTRRELFF
>TRBJ2-7|TRBD2|TRBV6-1|many
TGTGCCAGCCAATCTCCCGGGACTAGCGGTGGAAGGAGGTACTTC
CASQSPGTSGGRRYF
>TRBJ2-7|TRBD2|TRBV7-2|-
TGTGCCAGCAGCTTAACTAGCGGGGTATACTACTCCTACGAGCAGTACTTC
CASSLTSGVYYSYEQYF
>TRBJ1-6|TRBD1|TRBV20-1|few
TGCAGTGCTAGAGGAATTTCGGGACAGGGTAATAATTCACCCCTCCACTTT
CSARGISGQGNNSPLHF
>TRBJ2-5|-|TRBV18|-
TGTGCCAGCTCACCCCCGGGGGAGTGGGAGACCCAGTACTTC
CASSPPGEWETQYF
>TRBJ1-3|-|TRBV12-3/TRBV12-4|many
TGTGCCAGCAGTTTACCGAACTCTGGAAACACCATATATTTT
CASSLPNSGNTIYF
>TRBJ1-1|-|TRBV12-3/TRBV12-4|-
TGTGCCAGCAGTTTAGCGCCACTCGTGAACACTGAAGCTTTCTTT
CASSLAPLVNTEAFF
>TRBJ1-1|-|TRBV29-1|-
TGCAGCGTTGAACTGGCAAGGGGGACTGAAGCTTTCTTT
CSVELARGTEAFF
>TRBJ2-5|-|TRBV12-3/TRBV12-4|many
TGTGCCAGCAGCTCGAGGTCTAGCGAAGAGACCCAGTACTTC
CASSSRSSEETQYF
>TRBJ2-7|TRBD1|TRBV19|few
TGTGCCAGTAGTTTCGGACAGGGGGCAACCTACGAGCAGTACTTC
CASSFGQGATYEQYF
>TRBJ2-1|TRBD2|TRBV6-2/TRBV6-3|-
TGTGCCAGCAGTCGTAGCGGGAGGGGAGGGCTCGCGATCTTC
CASSRSGRGGLAIF
>TRBJ1-5|-|TRBV20-1|-
TGCAGTGCTGGGGAGCCCCAGCATTTT
CSAGEPQHF
>TRBJ2-1|-|TRBV12-3/TRBV12-4|-
TGTGCCAGCAGTTTCCTACGTGGGAATGAGCAGTTCTTC
CASSFLRGNEQFF
>TRBJ1-6|-|TRBV7-9|many
TGTGCCAGCAGTAGCCCAGGGAGTAGCATATCACCCCTCCACTTT
CASSSPGSSISPLHF
>TRBJ2-2|TRBD1|TRBV2|few
TGTGCCAGCAGTCTCAGGGGGCTCGGCACCGGGGAGCTGTTTTTT
CASSLRGLGTGELFF
>TRBJ2-2|-|TRBV7-2|-
TGTGCCAGCAGCTTAATGGGGGTCCCGAACACCGGGGAGCTGTTTTTT
CASSLMGVPNTGELFF
>TRBJ2-7|TRBD2|TRBV29-1|few
TGCAGCGTTGTGCGGGAGGGAGGCGAGCAGTACTTC
CSVVREGGEQYF
>TRBJ2-1|-|TRBV14|few
TGTGCCAGCAGCCCCTTCGGTCGTAAGGCCTACAATGAGCAGTTCTTC
CASSPFGRKAYNEQFF
>TRBJ1-3|TRBD1|TRBV6-5|-
TGTGCCAGCAGTTTCGACAGGGAGAGAAACACCATATATTTT
CASSFDRERNTIYF
>TRBJ1-1|-|TRBV6-2/TRBV6-3|few
TGTGCCAGCAGTCAACGGGTGGCAACTGAAGCTTTCTTT
CASSQRVATEAFF
>TRBJ2-1|TRBD2|TRBV7-9|-
TGTGCCAGCAGCCCTCTAGCGGGGGGGTCTGAGCAGTTCTTC
CASSPLAGGSEQFF
>TRBJ2-6|-|TRBV20-1|-
TGCAGTGCTGATGACAGGGAGGGTTATGGGGCCAACGTCCTGACTTTC
CSADDREGYGANVLTF
>TRBJ2-3|-|TRBV9|-
TGTGCCAGCAGCCCCCATATCGTTAGCGACACAGATACGCAGTATTTT
CASSPHIVSDTDTQYF
>TRBJ2-1|TRBD2|TRBV19|-
TGTGCCAGTAGTATTAGCGGGAGTTCCTACAATAAGCAGTTCTTC
CASSISGSSYNKQFF